This T cell receptor beta chain emerged from a study of persistence of HIV-infected CD4 T cells. Whole-study findings and limits: The rare CMV-responding cells with HIV-1 proviruses were not separately TCR-sequenced. Antigen-responding cells were enriched for degenerate expanded CDR3beta sequences.

This was the immunoSEQ version 4 assay in survey mode. Measured with immunoSEQ multiplex PCR; TCRdb has only the in-frame clones, and not every one. The sample shows about 46,000 clones, 70% to 90% of them seen only once. CDR3 length equals 14 residues. The V and J ends lost 3 bases and 2 bases respectively, with 9 bases between them. Germline loops: CDR1 SGHTA, CDR2 FQGNSA. This nonspecific control used anti-CD3/anti-CD28 bead stimulation of CD4+ T cells. Sorting of responding CD4+ T cells relied on upregulated CD40 ligand together with CD69. These HIV-1-infected adults initiated suppressive ART in chronic infection. For about 20 hours, CD8-depleted PBMCs received anti-CD28/CD49d costimulation, a CD40-blocking antibody and enfuvirtide. Notes on this clone: The target antigen is unknown.

This TCR was recovered from an adult woman with HIV who was CMV-seropositive. The sequencing used CD4+ T cells sorted from PBMCs after approximately 20-hour stimulation, collected from a patient who received antiretroviral therapy. V gene TRBV7-2 combines with J gene TRBJ2-3; a possible D gene is TRBD2 (6 bases). This chain's CDR3 is CASSFGGFTDTQYF. Written as DNA, the CDR3 is TGTGCCAGCAGCTTCGGAGGGTTCACAGATACGCAGTATTTT.